What follows describes a single T cell receptor beta chain. The antigen is not known. This sample was taken from a study of neurological immune-mediated disorders. Trimming left V 4 bases short and J 2 bases short, with 8 bases between. The CDR3 totals 13 residues. Germline CDR1 LNHDA, CDR2 SQIVND (reference sequence). The unsorted libraries originated from 2 million PBMCs kept at -80 C. Overall study results and limits: Healthy controls had more TCR clonal expansion than multiple sclerosis, which showed the least, whereas HTLV-1-associated myelopathy showed the most.

Sequencing of 15-18 subjects in each run yielded over 170 million TCR-beta sequences. TCRdb used MiXCR to reprocess the 5' RACE reads, holding one entry per CDR3 protein. The sample contains roughly 75,000 distinct CDR3 sequences, 2.5% to 3% of which appear only once. This TCR came from a woman aged 30 to 39 with multiple sclerosis. The chain has TRBV19 and TRBJ2-5; the D is unclear. Sequenced material: PBMCs. The CDR3 protein is CASSTTDQETQYF. DNA for the CDR3: TGTGCCAGTAGTACGACTGATCAAGAGACCCAGTACTTC.